This T cell receptor beta chain derives from a study of OX40 agonist ivuxolimab in advanced cancers. The overall study: Ivuxolimab was delivered to patients intravenously every 2 weeks at doses spanning 0.01 to 10 mg/kg. General study results and limits: Dose levels from 0.1 to 3.0 mg/kg saw CD4+ and CD8+ blood T cells expand clonally by week 6.

This clone was detected only a few times. The antigen is not known. Only in-frame clones appear in the TCRdb table, and some are missing; sequencing was by immunoSEQ multiplex PCR. The sample has some 50,000 clones, approximately 80% seen once. Specimen: CD4+ or CD8+ T cells sorted from blood, collected in a trial of the OX40 agonist ivuxolimab. The receptor's source is an adult with an advanced solid tumor such as melanoma, head and neck, liver or kidney cancer.

The CDR3 bases are TGTGCCAGCTCACCCCGGGACGGGTCCCTCTACGAGCAGTACTTC. Protein product: CASSPRDGSLYEQYF. This rearrangement joins TRBV18 to TRBJ2-7; possibly TRBD1 or TRBD2 for D (5 bases each). The CDR3 extends over 15 amino acids. V lost 3 bases and J lost 3, with 15 bases in between. In germline, CDR1 is KGHSH, CDR2 LQKENI.